The 12 T cell receptor beta chains reported below all come from one sample, sequenced in a study of cytomegalovirus exposure and HLA in healthy donors (dated 2017 in TCRdb). The library came from the immunoSEQ multiplex PCR assay. For the multiplex PCR, a mixture combining 60 forward primers for TCR Vbeta segments and 13 reverse primers for TCR Jbeta segments was used. The immuneACCESS repertoire file appears here via TCRdb, limited to in-frame rearrangements. These files lack a portion of the clones; in checked studies, under half of the deficit traces to unresolved V genes, and the cause of the others is not known. For this sample, the table gives more than 95,000 clones. Jointly, the top ten make up roughly 3.5% of the sample. Material: PBMCs. All receptors derive from a man aged 35-49 years in good health and CMV-seronegative.

The J gene is TRBJ2-5, the V gene TRBV5-1; no definite D call. The CDR3 has 11 residues. Germline V gene sequence: CDR1 SGHRS, CDR2 YFSETQ. The V end lost 6 bases, the J end lost 2 bases, and 5 bases lay between the germline ends. In nucleotides, the CDR3 is TGCGCCAGCACCCTTCAAGAGACCCAGTACTTC. Residues: CASTLQETQYF. Full variable domain (rest looked up from reference TRBV5-1 and TRBJ2-5): KAGVTQTPRYLIKTRGQQVTLSCSPISGHRSVSWYQQTPGQGLQFLFEYFSETQRNKGNFPGRFSGRQFSNSRSEMNVSTLELGDSALYLCASTLQETQYFGPGTRLLVL.

This rearrangement joins TRBV5-1 to TRBJ2-7; maybe TRBD1 (5 bases). This CDR3 contains 14 residues. Germline CDR1 SGHRS, CDR2 YFSETQ. The V gene lost 0 bases and the J gene lost 0 bases, with 7 bases spanning the gap. The CDR3 protein is CASSLGQLSYEQYF. The CDR3 DNA reads as TGCGCCAGCAGCTTGGGACAGCTCTCCTACGAGCAGTACTTC. The full variable domain, in which reference TRBV5-1 and TRBJ2-7 provide the parts outside the CDR3, is KAGVTQTPRYLIKTRGQQVTLSCSPISGHRSVSWYQQTPGQGLQFLFEYFSETQRNKGNFPGRFSGRQFSNSRSEMNVSTLELGDSALYLCASSLGQLSYEQYFGPGTRLTVT.

Points on this clone: Other nucleotide sequences in the sample specify the same CDR3. This chain uses TRBV6-5 with TRBJ1-1, with D hard to call. Germline V gives CDR1 MNHEY, CDR2 SVGAGI. Trimming removed 0 bases from V and 0 bases from J, with 8 bases in between. The CDR3 loop spans 15 amino acids. In DNA, the CDR3 is TGTGCCAGCAGTTACTCTTGGAGTATGAACACTGAAGCTTTCTTT. Amino acids: CASSYSWSMNTEAFF.

The CDR3 DNA reads TGTGCCAGCAGCGCCTACAGGGAACGAGAGACCCAGTACTTC. As protein: CASSAYRERETQYF. The genes are TRBV7-9 and TRBJ2-5, with a possible D match to TRBD1 (6 bases). CDR3 length: 14 amino acids. V was clipped by 5 bases and J by 4 bases, with 14 bases between them. Germline CDR1 and CDR2: SEHNR and FQNEAQ (reference sequence).

Here the CDR3 reads CASSLASGFSYNSPLHF. Written as DNA, the CDR3 is TGTGCCAGCAGCTTAGCGTCAGGGTTCTCCTATAATTCACCCCTCCACTTT. V usage is TRBV7-9 and J usage is TRBJ1-6, with D perhaps TRBD1 (5 bases). Per germline, CDR1 SEHNR and CDR2 FQNEAQ (reference sequence). The germline V and J ends were trimmed by 0 bases and 0 bases, with 9 bases remaining between them. The CDR3 consists of 17 residues.

V and J are TRBV7-9 and TRBJ1-1; tentatively, D is TRBD1 (6 bases). Looked up from germline, CDR1 is SEHNR and CDR2 is FQNEAQ (reference sequence). The V gene lost 5 bases and the J gene lost 2 bases, with 12 bases spanning the gap. The CDR3 totals 14 residues. CDR3: CASSPRTVNTEAFF. The CDR3 nucleotides read TGTGCCAGCAGCCCACGGACAGTTAACACTGAAGCTTTCTTT.

The chain is built from TRBV19 and TRBJ2-7; D ambiguous. The CDR3 extends over 14 amino acids. Trimming stripped 4 bases from V and 2 bases from J, with 12 bases between. Germline-derived CDR1 and CDR2 are LNHDA and SQIVND (reference sequence). The CDR3 DNA is TGTGCCAGTAGTACAAACGGAGAGCCCTACGAGCAGTACTTC. Translation gives CASSTNGEPYEQYF.

The V gene is TRBV7-9, the J gene TRBJ2-3; D may be TRBD1 (7 bases). Trimming cost V 8 bases and J 2 bases, with 17 bases left between them. This CDR3 is built from 15 residues. CDR1 SEHNR and CDR2 FQNEAQ come from the germline V gene (reference sequence). This CDR3 is CASVRGTALTDTQYF. CDR3 bases: TGTGCCAGCGTGCGCGGGACAGCCCTCACAGATACGCAGTATTTT.

This sequence joins TRBV10-1 and TRBJ2-1; perhaps TRBD1 as D (5 bases). In germline, CDR1 is WNHNN, CDR2 SYGVQD (reference sequence). The CDR3 covers 16 residues. V shed 4 bases and J shed 11 bases, with 24 bases lying between them. CDR3 loop: CASSGPTGDINDQQFF. The CDR3 DNA sequence: TGCGCCAGCAGTGGCCCCACAGGAGATATCAATGACCAGCAGTTCTTC.

This chain links TRBV19 with TRBJ1-2; D not resolved. From germline, CDR1 is LNHDA and CDR2 SQIVND (reference sequence). The CDR3 extends over 14 amino acids. Between the trimmed V and J ends, which lost 3 bases and 3 bases, there was a span of 11 bases. CDR3: CASSIPGRDYGYTF. CDR3 nucleotide sequence: TGTGCCAGTAGTATTCCGGGTCGGGACTATGGCTACACCTTC.

The gene calls are TRBV28 and TRBJ1-5; 7 nucleotides align to TRBD1. The CDR3 sequence is 16 residues long. The J segment lost 7 bases and the V segment lost 5 bases, leaving 14 bases of the junction unmatched. Germline loops: CDR1 MDHEN, CDR2 SYDVKM. This chain's CDR3 is CASSTITARGTQPQHF. The CDR3 nucleotides read TGTGCCAGCAGTACCATTACCGCCAGGGGGACCCAGCCCCAGCATTTT.

The V gene is TRBV6-1, the J gene TRBJ2-4, with 9 bases identical to TRBD1. V shed 6 bases and J 5 bases; nucleotides not matched to a gene: 2. Looked up from germline, CDR1 is MNHNS and CDR2 is SASEGT. CDR3 length equals 13 residues. The CDR3 is CASRGTGQNIQYF. CDR3 nucleotide sequence: TGTGCCAGCAGAGGGACAGGGCAAAACATTCAGTACTTC.